This TCR beta chain was documented in a study of blood T cell repertoires in COVID-19. For the study at large: COVID-19 samples, acute and convalescent, were from the United States, Italy and Spain. PBMCs, B-cell-depleted T cells, or T cells provided the cDNA or gDNA that made up the material.

Methods used by the authors: The authors estimated nucleated cell counts from reference gene primer amplification. Generated by immunoSEQ multiplex PCR, the TCRdb table keeps only in-frame clones and is missing some. V and J calls plus clone size are reproduced from that table; the DNA served to infer D and trimming. This sample has under 300,000 clones; approximately 84% occur once, and the top ten carry less than 4.5%. This clonotype was obtained from a man aged 50 to 60 with acute or convalescent COVID-19. Sequencing was performed on peripheral blood.

CDR3 DNA: TGTGCCAGCAAGAAGGGGGATCGGACTGAAGCTTTCTTT. Translation gives CASKKGDRTEAFF. The J gene is TRBJ1-1, the V gene TRBV6-6, with D possibly matching TRBD1 (6 bases). Trimming took off 7 bases at V and 5 bases at J, with 14 bases between the two ends. Germline loops: CDR1 MNHNY, CDR2 SVGAGI (reference sequence). This CDR3 region has 13 residues.